Listed here are 30 T cell receptor beta chains from one sample, sequenced in a study of cytomegalovirus exposure and HLA in healthy donors. PCR used 60 Vbeta primers and 13 Jbeta primers. The repertoire was sequenced with immunoSEQ multiplex PCR; TCRdb's copy has only in-frame clones and lacks some. The sample has 150,000 to 200,000 clones, approximately 71% seen once. Sequencing input: PBMCs. These receptors were collected from a man aged 25-40 years in good health and CMV-seropositive.

The chain links TRBV4-1 to TRBJ2-5; TRBD1 might be the D (5 bases). CDR3 length: 14 residues. The V end lost 1 base, the J end lost 5 bases, and 11 bases lay between the germline ends. The germline V gene has CDR1 MGHRA and CDR2 YSYEKL. The CDR3 region is CASSQGGMRETQYF. Written as DNA, the CDR3 is TGCGCCAGCAGCCAAGGGGGCATGCGTGAGACCCAGTACTTC.

This clone was counted a few times. The gene calls are TRBV14 and TRBJ2-1, with 7 bases matching TRBD1. J gave up 3 bases and V 4 bases, and 3 bases lay outside the gene matches. The CDR3 consists of 14 residues. Germline V lookup: CDR1 SGHDN, CDR2 FVKESK. Here the CDR3 reads CASSPDRVYNEQFF. The CDR3 region has the DNA TGTGCCAGCAGCCCTGACAGGGTCTACAATGAGCAGTTCTTC.

V gene TRBV2 combines with J gene TRBJ1-5; D is uncertain. V was shortened by 3 bases and J by 1 base, with 7 bases between the two germline ends. The CDR3 totals 14 residues. From germline, CDR1 is SNHLY and CDR2 FYNNEI. The DNA of the CDR3 is TGTGCCAGCAGTGAGGCGGCAAGCAATCAGCCCCAGCATTTT. Amino acids: CASSEAASNQPQHF.

V is TRBV19 and J is TRBJ2-1, with D possibly being TRBD2 (6 bases). CDR3 length equals 17 residues. V was trimmed by 7 bases and J by 0 bases, leaving 19 bases between them. Germline-derived CDR1 and CDR2 are LNHDA and SQIVND (reference sequence). CDR3 in amino acids: CASTSRPGGGSYNEQFF. The CDR3 nucleotides are TGTGCCAGTACCTCCCGCCCTGGGGGAGGCTCCTACAATGAGCAGTTCTTC.

This rearrangement joins TRBV30 to TRBJ2-2, with D possibly being TRBD1 (6 bases). Trimming pared 4 bases from V and 0 bases from J, leaving 12 bases between. This CDR3 is 15 amino acids long. The germline V gene has CDR1 GTSNPN and CDR2 SVGIG (reference sequence). DNA for the CDR3: TGTGCCTGGATGAAAGGGACAACGAACACCGGGGAGCTGTTTTTT. Translation: CAWMKGTTNTGELFF.

The CDR3 spells CASSLAPGETGELFF. In nucleotides, the CDR3 is TGTGCCAGCAGCTTGGCCCCAGGGGAAACCGGGGAGCTGTTTTTT. The rearrangement joins TRBV7-3 to TRBJ2-2; D may be TRBD1 (6 bases). The CDR3 has 15 amino acids. The germline gives CDR1 SGHTA, CDR2 FQGTGA. V lost 3 bases, J lost 5 bases, and 13 bases lay in between.

This chain joins TRBV30 and TRBJ2-7; possibly TRBD1 for D (6 bases). The germline gives CDR1 GTSNPN, CDR2 SVGIG (reference sequence). V lost 0 bases and J lost 7, with 10 bases in between. This CDR3 spans 12 amino acids. In DNA, the CDR3 is TGTGCCTGGAGTGTACAAGGGGGTGAGCAGTACTTC. Its protein product is CAWSVQGGEQYF.

The chain has TRBV18 and TRBJ1-1; the D gene is possibly TRBD1 (5 bases). Germline V lookup: CDR1 KGHSH, CDR2 LQKENI. The CDR3 is 15 amino acids. Trimming shortened V by 5 bases and J by 4 bases, and 17 bases separated the two germline ends. CDR3 nucleotides: TGTGCCAGCTCAGTTCCAGGGCTGGGGGGCACTGAAGCTTTCTTT. It codes for CASSVPGLGGTEAFF.

The rearrangement links TRBV6-5 to TRBJ2-2, with TRBD1 identical over 9 bases. V was pared by 4 bases and J by 7 bases, with 7 bases of the junction left unmatched. Germline CDR1 reads MNHEY; CDR2 reads SVGAGI. The CDR3 has 15 amino acids. The CDR3 reads CASSLQGAGVGELFF. CDR3 DNA sequence: TGTGCCAGCAGTTTACAGGGGGCCGGGGTCGGGGAGCTGTTTTTT.

The V call is TRBV28, the J call TRBJ1-4; 7 nucleotides line up with TRBD1. This CDR3 spans 14 amino acids. Looked up from germline, CDR1 is MDHEN and CDR2 is SYDVKM. The junction had 8 bases not matched to a gene; V was cut back by 7 bases and J by 6 bases. The CDR3 DNA is TGTGCCAGCACCGGCGGGACAGCTCATGAAAAACTGTTTTTT. Protein product: CASTGGTAHEKLFF. Combining the CDR3 with reference TRBV28 and TRBJ1-4 gives the whole variable domain DVKVTQSSRYLVKRTGEKVFLECVQDMDHENMFWYRQDPGLGLRLIYFSYDVKMKEKGDIPEGYSVSREKKERFSLILESASTNQTSMYLCASTGGTAHEKLFFGSGTQLSVL.

The chain recombines TRBV5-6 with TRBJ2-7; 11 nucleotides agree with TRBD1. The CDR3 has 14 residues. V shed 9 bases and J 5 bases; nucleotides not matched to a gene: 10. Germline V gene lookup returns CDR1 SGHDT and CDR2 YYEEEE. CDR3 loop: CANKRGTGGNEQYF. For the CDR3, the DNA is TGTGCCAATAAACGTGGGACAGGGGGAAACGAGCAGTACTTC.

This chain connects TRBV5-4 to TRBJ2-3; 12 nucleotides match TRBD2. CDR1 is SGHNT, CDR2 YYREEE, per germline (reference sequence). J lost 5 bases, V lost 4 bases, and 5 bases had no gene match. The CDR3 is 15 residues long. The CDR3 sequence is CASSRTSGIGDTQYF. CDR3 coding DNA: TGTGCCAGCAGCCGGACTAGCGGGATTGGAGATACGCAGTATTTT.

This rearrangement joins TRBV6-1 to TRBJ2-5; D possibly corresponds to TRBD2 (5 bases). CDR1 and CDR2 (germline): MNHNS, SASEGT. The CDR3 has 13 amino acids. Trimming cost V 6 bases and J 2 bases, with 10 bases left between them. Written as DNA, the CDR3 is TGTGCCAGCAGGGCTAGCCTACAAGAGACCCAGTACTTC. Amino acid sequence: CASRASLQETQYF.

This clone was seen more than once but under ten times. The chain uses TRBV7-9 and TRBJ2-7; possible D gene TRBD2, 5 bases. The CDR3 runs to 15 residues. V lost 2 bases to trimming and J lost 2 bases, with 13 bases between them. Germline V gene data show CDR1 as SEHNR and CDR2 as FQNEAQ (reference sequence). In DNA form, the CDR3 reads TGTGCCAGCAGCTTAATCGTGGGAGAAGCCTACGAGCAGTACTTC. This encodes CASSLIVGEAYEQYF.

This clone appeared a few times. The chain carries TRBV19 and TRBJ2-7; tentative D call: TRBD2 (5 bases). The CDR3 sequence is 13 residues long. CDR1 and CDR2 from the germline V gene are LNHDA and SQIVND (reference sequence). Trimming cost V 2 bases and J 7 bases, with 12 bases left between them. The CDR3 region has the DNA TGTGCCAGTAGTATACGGGGTGGAGCGGAGCAGTACTTC. Translated: CASSIRGGAEQYF.

The chain couples TRBV27 to TRBJ2-7, with a weak D call TRBD2 (6 bases). Germline V gene lookup returns CDR1 MNHEY and CDR2 SMNVEV (reference sequence). Trimming cost V 4 bases and J 3 bases, with 10 bases left between them. The CDR3 totals 13 residues. The CDR3 loop reads CASSWGDLYEQYF. Written as DNA, the CDR3 is TGTGCCAGCAGTTGGGGGGACCTCTACGAGCAGTACTTC.

This clone is a singleton in its sample. The chain uses TRBV7-9 and TRBJ2-7; maybe TRBD1 (6 bases). The CDR3 sequence is 17 residues long. V was pared by 1 base and J by 0 bases, with 16 bases between. CDR1 and CDR2 (germline): SEHNR, FQNEAQ (reference sequence). The CDR3 reads CASSLGPRADSSYEQYF. The CDR3 bases are TGTGCCAGCAGCTTAGGTCCCCGTGCGGACAGCTCCTACGAGCAGTACTTC.

This clone was counted once. This chain links TRBV19 with TRBJ1-3; maybe TRBD1 (5 bases). CDR1 and CDR2 from the germline V gene are LNHDA and SQIVND (reference sequence). CDR3 length: 14 amino acids. V was shortened by 6 bases and J by 5 bases, with 14 bases between the two germline ends. The DNA for the CDR3 is TGTGCCAGTAGCGCAGGGAATAGGAGAAACACCATATATTTT. Its protein product is CASSAGNRRNTIYF.

This clone was counted a single time. The V call is TRBV28, the J call TRBJ2-7; possible D gene TRBD2, 5 bases. The CDR3 consists of 15 residues. The germline gives CDR1 MDHEN, CDR2 SYDVKM. V lost 3 bases to trimming and J lost 2 bases, with 14 bases between them. DNA of the CDR3: TGTGCCAGCAGTTTCTTGACTACCTCCCCCTACGAGCAGTACTTC. This sequence encodes CASSFLTTSPYEQYF.

This chain links TRBV9 with TRBJ2-7; possibly TRBD2 for D (6 bases). Germline-derived CDR1 and CDR2 are SGDLS and YYNGEE. Trimming pared 5 bases from V and 0 bases from J, leaving 9 bases between. The CDR3 is 13 amino acids. CDR3 sequence reads: CASSGTFSYEQYF. In DNA form, the CDR3 reads TGTGCCAGCAGTGGGACTTTCTCCTACGAGCAGTACTTC.

The gene calls are TRBV6-5 and TRBJ1-1; D is possibly TRBD1 (5 bases). The CDR3 length is 14 residues. Trimming pared 7 bases from V and 3 bases from J, leaving 15 bases between. Germline CDR1 is MNHEY and CDR2 is SVGAGI. The DNA of the CDR3 is TGTGCCAGCACCCAGACAGCGGGTCACACTGAAGCTTTCTTT. Its translation is CASTQTAGHTEAFF.

The V gene is TRBV5-4, the J gene TRBJ2-7, with 7 nucleotides matching TRBD1. Trimming at V came to 3 bases and at J to 6 bases, leaving 9 bases not matched to a gene. The germline V gene has CDR1 SGHNT and CDR2 YYREEE (reference sequence). The CDR3 totals 14 residues. For the CDR3, the DNA is TGTGCCAGCAGCTCCGGACAGGAATGGAGCGAGCAGTACTTC. It specifies CASSSGQEWSEQYF.

The J gene is TRBJ1-2, the V gene TRBV5-5, with D possibly matching TRBD1 (5 bases). V lost 3 bases, J lost 2 bases, and 20 bases lay in between. Germline-derived CDR1 and CDR2 are SGHKS and YYEKEE (reference sequence). The CDR3 covers 17 residues. The CDR3 DNA is TGTGCCAGCAGCTCCCCCGCCCGACAGCCGGTGAACTATGGCTACACCTTC. Its protein product is CASSSPARQPVNYGYTF.

The genes are TRBV9 and TRBJ1-3, with unresolved D. Trimming removed 0 bases at V and 1 base at J, with 17 bases between. The CDR3 runs 18 residues. CDR1 is SGDLS and CDR2 is YYNGEE in the germline V gene. The CDR3 reads CASSVESARAMSGNTIYF. The CDR3, as DNA: TGTGCCAGCAGCGTAGAATCGGCGAGGGCGATGTCTGGAAACACCATATATTTT.

This chain links TRBV5-4 with TRBJ1-1, with 8 bases fitting TRBD1. The CDR3 contains 14 residues. The junction had 9 bases not matched to a gene; V was cut back by 6 bases and J by 5 bases. From germline, CDR1 is SGHNT and CDR2 YYREEE (reference sequence). The CDR3 coding sequence is TGTGCCAGCACCATAGGACAGGGAATAACTGAAGCTTTCTTT. This sequence encodes CASTIGQGITEAFF.

The CDR3 sequence: CASSEQGRFGMNTEAFF. The CDR3 nucleotides are TGTGCCAGCAGTGAACAGGGGAGATTCGGAATGAACACTGAAGCTTTCTTT. The chain is built from TRBV6-1 and TRBJ1-1, with a possible D match to TRBD1 (6 bases). The CDR3 has 17 residues. V lost 2 bases and J lost 0, with 16 bases in between. CDR1 is MNHNS and CDR2 is SASEGT in the germline V gene.

In this sample, this clone turned up once. The rearrangement joins TRBV6-6 to TRBJ2-7; 10 nucleotides match TRBD2. Looked up from germline, CDR1 is MNHNY and CDR2 is SVGAGI (reference sequence). V dropped 7 bases and J dropped 3; count of bases not matched to a gene: 6. This CDR3 is built from 14 residues. CDR3 DNA: TGTGCCAGCATTCGGACTAGCGGCAACTACGAGCAGTACTTC. Translating gives CASIRTSGNYEQYF.

The chain combines TRBV2 with TRBJ2-1; possibly TRBD2 for D (6 bases). The CDR3 runs 13 residues. Trimming took 6 bases from V and 13 from J, leaving 19 bases between them. Germline-derived CDR1 and CDR2 are SNHLY and FYNNEI. The CDR3 DNA reads as TGTGCCAGCAGGGCGGGGACGGGCAGTGCCCAGTTCTTC. It translates to CASRAGTGSAQFF.

About this clone itself: The junction and the germline gene differ at one end; a read error may be behind it. The genes are TRBV27 and TRBJ2-1; no firm D call. CDR3 size: 13 residues. Germline V lookup: CDR1 MNHEY, CDR2 SMNVEV (reference sequence). CDR3 bases: TGTGCCAGCAGTTTTTTCCCCTATAATGAGCAGTTCTTC. It encodes CASSFFPYNEQFF.

This chain joins TRBV28 and TRBJ2-2; the match to TRBD2 covers 10 bases. The length of the CDR3 is 16 residues. V lost 5 bases and J lost 8; bases outside the gene matches: 11. Germline CDR1 reads MDHEN; CDR2 reads SYDVKM. CDR3 nucleotide sequence: TGTGCCAGCAGTGGAGGACTAGCGGAAGGGACGGGGGAGCTGTTTTTT. Translation: CASSGGLAEGTGELFF.